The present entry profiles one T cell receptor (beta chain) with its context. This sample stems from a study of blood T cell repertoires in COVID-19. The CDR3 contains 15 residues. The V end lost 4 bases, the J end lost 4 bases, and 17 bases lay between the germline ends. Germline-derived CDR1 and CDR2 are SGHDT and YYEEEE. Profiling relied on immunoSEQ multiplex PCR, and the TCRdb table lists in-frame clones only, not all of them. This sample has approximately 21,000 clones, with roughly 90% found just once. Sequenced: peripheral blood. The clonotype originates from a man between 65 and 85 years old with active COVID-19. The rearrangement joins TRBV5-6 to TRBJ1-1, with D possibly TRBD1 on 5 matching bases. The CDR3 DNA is TGTGCCAGCAGCCGTCGACAGACTTCGGGCACTGAAGCTTTCTTT. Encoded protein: CASSRRQTSGTEAFF.